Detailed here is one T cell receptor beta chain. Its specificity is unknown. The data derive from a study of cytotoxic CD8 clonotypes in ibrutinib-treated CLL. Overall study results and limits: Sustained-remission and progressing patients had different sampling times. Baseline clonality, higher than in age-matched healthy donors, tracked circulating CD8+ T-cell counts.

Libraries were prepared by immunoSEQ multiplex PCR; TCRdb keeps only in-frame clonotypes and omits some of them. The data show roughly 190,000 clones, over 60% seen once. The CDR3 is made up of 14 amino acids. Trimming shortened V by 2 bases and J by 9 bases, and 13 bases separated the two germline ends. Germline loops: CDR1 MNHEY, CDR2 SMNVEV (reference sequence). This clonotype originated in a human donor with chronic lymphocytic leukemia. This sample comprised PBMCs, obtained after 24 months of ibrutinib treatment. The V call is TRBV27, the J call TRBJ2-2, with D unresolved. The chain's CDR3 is CASSLLGITRELFF. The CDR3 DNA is TGTGCCAGCAGTTTACTCGGTATTACCCGGGAGCTGTTTTTT.